A selection of T cell receptor beta chains follows, all from one sample in a study of radiation and T cells in renal cell carcinoma. Repertoires were generated with immunoSEQ multiplex PCR, while TCRdb's copy carries only in-frame clones and drops some. There are 70,000 to 95,000 clones in the sample; approximately 80% occur only once, and 6% to 7% lies in the top ten. The sample here was blood, taken from a patient whose treatment included radiotherapy and nephrectomy. The receptors here all came from a man between 60 and 70 years old with renal cell carcinoma. The CDR3 runs from the conserved cysteine through the conserved F or W. A D gene is named only where the DNA matches it firmly. Size is omitted from some rows. Given values are once, few, many or a class for expanded clones.

CDR3nt: TGTGCCAGCAGCTTATCTAGGACTAGGAATGAGCAGTTCTTC; CDR3aa: CASSLSRTRNEQFF; d_gene: TRBD2; j_gene: TRBJ2-1; abundance: -; v_gene: TRBV7-2; len: 14
CDR3nt: TGTGCCAGCAGCGTAGGGGCTAGCGGGAACAATGAGCAGTTCTTC; CDR3aa: CASSVGASGNNEQFF; d_gene: TRBD2; j_gene: TRBJ2-1; abundance: once; v_gene: TRBV9; len: 15
CDR3nt: TGTGCCAGCAGCTTGGGACTAGTGATCTTCGATACGCAGTATTTT; CDR3aa: CASSLGLVIFDTQYF; d_gene: TRBD2; j_gene: TRBJ2-3; abundance: once; v_gene: TRBV7-2; len: 15
CDR3nt: TGTGCCAGCAGCTTAAGTACTGGCTCCTACGAGCAGTACTTC; CDR3aa: CASSLSTGSYEQYF; d_gene: -; j_gene: TRBJ2-7; abundance: -; v_gene: TRBV7-9; len: 14
CDR3nt: TGTGCCAGCAGCCGCGGACAGGGACTAGCGGGGAGGAACTACGAGCAGTACTTC; CDR3aa: CASSRGQGLAGRNYEQYF; d_gene: TRBD2; j_gene: TRBJ2-7; abundance: -; v_gene: TRBV28; len: 18
CDR3nt: TGTGCCAGTAGTCGAAGACAGGGGGTTAGCTCTGGAAACACCATATATTTT; CDR3aa: CASSRRQGVSSGNTIYF; d_gene: TRBD1; j_gene: TRBJ1-3; abundance: -; v_gene: TRBV19; len: 17
CDR3nt: TGCGCCAGTCGACAGGCAGACTACAATGAGCAGTTCTTC; CDR3aa: CASRQADYNEQFF; d_gene: -; j_gene: TRBJ2-1; abundance: -; v_gene: TRBV5-1; len: 13
CDR3nt: TGCAGCGTTGGACAGGGAAGGCCCACTGAAGCTTTCTTT; CDR3aa: CSVGQGRPTEAFF; d_gene: TRBD1; j_gene: TRBJ1-1; abundance: few; v_gene: TRBV29-1; len: 13
CDR3nt: TGCGCCAGCAGCTTGCGTGCCAGCGTGAACACTGAAGCTTTCTTT; CDR3aa: CASSLRASVNTEAFF; d_gene: -; j_gene: TRBJ1-1; abundance: few; v_gene: TRBV5-1; len: 15
CDR3nt: TGTGCCAGCAGCTTCCAGGGGGCGTCCAACACCATATATTTT; CDR3aa: CASSFQGASNTIYF; d_gene: TRBD1; j_gene: TRBJ1-3; abundance: -; v_gene: TRBV11-2; len: 14
CDR3nt: TGTGTCAGAAGCATTGACCAAACGGGCGACTATGGCTACACCTTC; CDR3aa: CVRSIDQTGDYGYTF; d_gene: -; j_gene: TRBJ1-2; abundance: -; v_gene: TRBV7-5; len: 15
CDR3nt: TGTGCCAGCAGCCAAAGCAGGGGACCTAGGCAGAGCACAGATACGCAGTATTTT; CDR3aa: CASSQSRGPRQSTDTQYF; d_gene: -; j_gene: TRBJ2-3; abundance: -; v_gene: TRBV4-2; len: 18
CDR3nt: TGCAGCGTTGAAGGGCTAGCGGGAGCATACGAGCAGTACTTC; CDR3aa: CSVEGLAGAYEQYF; d_gene: TRBD2; j_gene: TRBJ2-7; abundance: once; v_gene: TRBV29-1; len: 14
CDR3nt: TGTGCCAGCAGTTACGGGGAGACAGATACGCAGTATTTT; CDR3aa: CASSYGETDTQYF; d_gene: -; j_gene: TRBJ2-3; abundance: -; v_gene: TRBV6-5; len: 13
CDR3nt: TGTGCCAGCAGCTTGGACCCGGGAGAGGAAGATACGCAGTATTTT; CDR3aa: CASSLDPGEEDTQYF; d_gene: -; j_gene: TRBJ2-3; abundance: -; v_gene: TRBV5-4; len: 15
CDR3nt: TGTGCCAGCAGTGACCACAACAGACTAGCCAAAAACATTCAGTACTTC; CDR3aa: CASSDHNRLAKNIQYF; d_gene: -; j_gene: TRBJ2-4; abundance: once; v_gene: TRBV6-1; len: 16
CDR3nt: TGTGCCAGCAGCTCGATTTTTGCGGGATCCTACAATGAGCAGTTCTTC; CDR3aa: CASSSIFAGSYNEQFF; d_gene: -; j_gene: TRBJ2-1; abundance: -; v_gene: TRBV7-9; len: 16
CDR3nt: TGTGCCAGCAGTTTACGGGGGGCTGGAAACACCATATATTTT; CDR3aa: CASSLRGAGNTIYF; d_gene: -; j_gene: TRBJ1-3; abundance: -; v_gene: TRBV27; len: 14
CDR3nt: TGTGCCAGCAGCGTAAATGGGGACGAGCAGTACTTC; CDR3aa: CASSVNGDEQYF; d_gene: -; j_gene: TRBJ2-7; abundance: -; v_gene: TRBV9; len: 12
CDR3nt: TGTGCCATCAGCGGGACAGGGAGTATTTCGGGCACAGATACGCAGTATTTT; CDR3aa: CAISGTGSISGTDTQYF; d_gene: TRBD1; j_gene: TRBJ2-3; abundance: -; v_gene: TRBV10-3; len: 17
CDR3nt: TGTGCCAGCAGCGTACAGGGAGTAGCTGAAGCTTTCTTT; CDR3aa: CASSVQGVAEAFF; d_gene: -; j_gene: TRBJ1-1; abundance: -; v_gene: TRBV5-4; len: 13
CDR3nt: TGTGCCACCAGCAGAGCCCGTGGGGGCTCTGGGGCCAACGTCCTGACTTTC; CDR3aa: CATSRARGGSGANVLTF; d_gene: -; j_gene: TRBJ2-6; abundance: -; v_gene: TRBV15; len: 17
CDR3nt: TGTGCCTGGAAAGTCAGGGACGATACGCAGTATTTT; CDR3aa: CAWKVRDDTQYF; d_gene: -; j_gene: TRBJ2-3; abundance: -; v_gene: TRBV30; len: 12
CDR3nt: TGTGCCAGTAGTATACGAGCGGGAGACACCGGGGAGCTGTTTTTT; CDR3aa: CASSIRAGDTGELFF; d_gene: TRBD2; j_gene: TRBJ2-2; abundance: -; v_gene: TRBV19; len: 15
CDR3nt: TGCGCCAGCAGCTTGGAGCCAAGACTAGTGCATGAGCAGTTCTTC; CDR3aa: CASSLEPRLVHEQFF; d_gene: -; j_gene: TRBJ2-1; abundance: -; v_gene: TRBV5-1; len: 15
CDR3nt: TGTGCCAGCAGCTTAACGGACGGGTACACCGGGGAGCTGTTTTTT; CDR3aa: CASSLTDGYTGELFF; d_gene: -; j_gene: TRBJ2-2; abundance: -; v_gene: TRBV7-9; len: 15
CDR3nt: TGTGCCAGCAGTGTCGTTGGAGGGGGAATTGGCTACACCTTC; CDR3aa: CASSVVGGGIGYTF; d_gene: -; j_gene: TRBJ1-2; abundance: -; v_gene: TRBV2; len: 14
CDR3nt: TGTGCCAGCAGCCAAGATTGGAGGGCTGACCTCCTCGAGCAGTTCTTC; CDR3aa: CASSQDWRADLLEQFF; d_gene: -; j_gene: TRBJ2-1; abundance: -; v_gene: TRBV4-2; len: 16
CDR3nt: TGTGCCTGGAGTAGAGAGGGTAGTCGGACAGATACGCAGTATTTT; CDR3aa: CAWSREGSRTDTQYF; d_gene: -; j_gene: TRBJ2-3; abundance: -; v_gene: TRBV30; len: 15